The 20 T cell receptor beta chains listed next were all sequenced from one sample in a study of T cells in Graves' hyperthyroidism and ophthalmopathy. From RNA transcripts, TCR beta CDR3 regions were amplified. In the first-round RT-PCR of the TCR CDR3, the HTBI primer set was used. TCRdb reanalysed the multiplex PCR reads using MiXCR and keeps one entry per CDR3 protein. Counted here are fewer than 650,000 distinct CDR3 sequences, approximately 15% occurring once; the ten biggest clones make up about 3.9%. Sequenced sample: blood. These receptors all stem from a woman aged 40 to 50 with Graves' ophthalmopathy.

The DNA for the CDR3 is TGTGCCACCCCCCGGCCGAGTGACACCGGGGAGCTGTTTTTT. This sequence encodes CATPRPSDTGELFF. This rearrangement joins TRBV12-3 or TRBV12-4 to TRBJ2-2; no clear D. This CDR3 comprises 14 residues. Trimming removed 10 bases from V and 3 bases from J, with 15 bases in between.

This clonotype was observed many times. The chain links TRBV24-1 to TRBJ2-7, with 8 bases aligning to TRBD2. Germline trimming cut 5 bases from V and 2 bases from J; bases unmatched to any gene: 10. The V gene's germline CDR1 is KGHDR and CDR2 SFDVKD. The CDR3 contains 16 residues. CDR3 residues: CATSGGERGSTYEQYF. The CDR3 DNA is TGTGCCACCAGTGGGGGTGAGCGGGGGAGCACCTACGAGCAGTACTTC.

This clonotype showed up many times. This rearrangement joins TRBV11-1 to TRBJ2-5, with TRBD1 identical over 10 bases. Germline loops: CDR1 SGHAT, CDR2 FQDESV (reference sequence). The CDR3 has 16 residues. The junction had 8 bases not matched to a gene; V was cut back by 2 bases and J by 5 bases. The CDR3: CASSLPPGQGRETQYF. The CDR3 DNA reads TGTGCCAGCAGCTTACCCCCGGGACAGGGGCGGGAGACCCAGTACTTC.

This clonotype was seen ten or more times. V and J are TRBV20-1 and TRBJ2-5; no clear D. The CDR3 contains 14 residues. V was pared by 2 bases and J by 1 base, with 11 bases between. Looked up from germline, CDR1 is DFQATT and CDR2 is SNEGSKA (reference sequence). CDR3 in DNA: TGCAGTGCTAGAAACCCTATGGGCCAAGAGACCCAGTACTTC. This sequence encodes CSARNPMGQETQYF.

The chain couples TRBV30 to TRBJ1-2; 9 nucleotides align to TRBD1. Germline CDR1 and CDR2: GTSNPN and SVGIG (reference sequence). This CDR3 has 16 residues. J lost 3 bases, V lost 3 bases, and 11 bases had no gene match. CDR3 residues: CAWSPRPRDRDYGYTF. CDR3 nucleotide sequence: TGTGCCTGGAGCCCCCGACCCCGGGACAGGGACTATGGCTACACCTTC.

This clonotype was counted at least ten times. The chain couples TRBV7-8 to TRBJ2-7, with 9 nucleotides matching TRBD1. The CDR3 runs to 15 residues. With 5 bases clipped from V and 0 bases from J, the junction kept 5 bases outside the gene matches. Germline lookup yields CDR1 SGHVS and CDR2 FQNEAQ. The CDR3 loop is CASSPGTGPSYEQYF. For the CDR3, the DNA is TGTGCCAGCAGCCCCGGGACAGGGCCCTCCTACGAGCAGTACTTC.

This clonotype was recorded at least ten times. The chain joins TRBV20-1 to TRBJ2-7, with 10 bases identical to TRBD1. The CDR3 is 15 amino acids. V lost 5 bases to trimming and J lost 3 bases; unmatched junction nucleotides: 10. Germline lookup yields CDR1 DFQATT and CDR2 SNEGSKA (reference sequence). CDR3 protein: CSADPPGQGLYEQYF. The DNA for the CDR3 is TGCAGTGCTGACCCTCCGGGACAGGGGCTCTACGAGCAGTACTTC.

Ten or more counts support this clonotype. The junction shows a germline mismatch at one end, possibly a read error. V usage is TRBV12-3 or TRBV12-4 and J usage is TRBJ2-2; the D is unclear. This CDR3 is 14 amino acids long. Here the CDR3 DNA reads TGTGCCAGCAGTGTAGCCCTGGGGTCCGGGGAGCTGTTTTTT. This codes for CASSVALGSGELFF.

This clonotype showed up many times. J is TRBJ2-5 and V is TRBV29-1; 11 nucleotides match TRBD2. CDR1 and CDR2 from the germline V gene are SQVTM and ANQGSEA. The V segment lost 5 bases and the J segment 4 bases; nucleotides outside the gene matches: 6. The CDR3 has 14 amino acids. The CDR3 spells CSVTSGSLAETQYF. The CDR3 DNA follows: TGCAGCGTTACTAGCGGGAGCTTGGCAGAGACCCAGTACTTC.

The chain joins TRBV9 to TRBJ1-5, with 8 nucleotides matching TRBD1. Trimming cost V 0 bases and J 4 bases; bases outside gene matches: 3. In germline, CDR1 is SGDLS, CDR2 YYNGEE. This CDR3 is built from 15 residues. The chain's CDR3 is CASSVGQGANQPQHF. The DNA of the CDR3 is TGTGCCAGCAGCGTAGGGCAGGGGGCAAATCAGCCCCAGCATTTT. Full variable domain (rest looked up from reference TRBV9 and TRBJ1-5): DSGVTQTPKHLITATGQRVTLRCSPRSGDLSVYWYQQSLDQGLQFLIQYYNGEERAKGNILERFSAQQFPDLHSELNLSSLELGDSALYFCASSVGQGANQPQHFGDGTRLSIL.

V gene TRBV29-1 combines with J gene TRBJ2-7; D tentatively reads TRBD1 or TRBD2 (5 bases each). CDR1 is SQVTM, CDR2 ANQGSEA, per germline. V lost 6 bases, J lost 4 bases, and 13 bases lay in between. The CDR3 sequence is 12 residues long. CDR3: CSVYEGNYEQYF. CDR3 sequence (DNA): TGCAGCGTCTATGAGGGGAATTACGAGCAGTACTTC.

This clonotype was seen at least ten times. The V gene is TRBV19, the J gene TRBJ1-5; the D gene is possibly TRBD1 (5 bases). This CDR3 spans 14 amino acids. V gave up 3 bases and J gave up 11 bases, with 17 bases separating them. The germline gives CDR1 LNHDA, CDR2 SQIVND (reference sequence). CDR3 nucleotide sequence: TGTGCCAGTAGTATGGGGGAGGGCCCGCTGGCCCAGCATTTT. Translated, it gives CASSMGEGPLAQHF.

V gene TRBV6-2 or TRBV6-3 combines with J gene TRBJ1-1; D possibly corresponds to TRBD1 (6 bases). V lost 0 bases, J lost 3 bases, and 20 bases lay in between. The germline gives CDR1 MNHEY, CDR2 SVGEGT. The CDR3 contains 18 residues. CDR3 nucleotides: TGTGCCAGCAGTTACTCGGACAGAGCCCAGTCTTATTACACTGAAGCTTTCTTT. This translates into CASSYSDRAQSYYTEAFF.

This clonotype has ten or more counts. The chain uses TRBV24-1 and TRBJ2-7, with 7 bases aligning to TRBD2. CDR3 length equals 15 residues. V shed 1 base and J 4 bases; nucleotides not matched to a gene: 6. Germline V gene lookup returns CDR1 KGHDR and CDR2 SFDVKD. This chain's CDR3 is CATSDFASGRYEQYF. Here the CDR3 DNA reads TGTGCCACCAGTGATTTCGCTAGCGGTAGGTACGAGCAGTACTTC.

This clonotype was recorded at least ten times. The rearrangement joins TRBV2 to TRBJ1-5, with a weak D call TRBD1 (5 bases). Germline V gene lookup returns CDR1 SNHLY and CDR2 FYNNEI. This CDR3 region has 14 residues. V lost 3 bases and J 6 bases, leaving 12 bases between the germline ends. CDR3 bases: TGTGCCAGCAGTGAGGGGGGGATCGGTCAGCCCCAGCATTTT. Its protein is CASSEGGIGQPQHF.

This clonotype was detected only a few times. The chain recombines TRBV7-9 with TRBJ2-7; D call uncertain. CDR1 is SEHNR, CDR2 FQNEAQ, per germline (reference sequence). Trimming shortened V by 6 bases and J by 1 base, and 13 bases separated the two germline ends. The CDR3 is 14 amino acids. The CDR3 DNA follows: TGTGCCAGCAGTTTATCAGCATTTTCCTACGAGCAGTACTTC. This sequence encodes CASSLSAFSYEQYF.

This clonotype was seen a few times. This sequence may be a read error, since a much larger clone differs from it by one base. V usage is TRBV9 and J usage is TRBJ2-5, with a tentative D call TRBD2 (6 bases). Per the germline V gene, CDR1 is SGDLS and CDR2 is YYNGEE. The CDR3 totals 13 residues. Trimming pared 2 bases from V and 3 bases from J, leaving 8 bases between. The DNA of the CDR3 is TGTGCCAGCAGCGTGAGGGAGGAAGAGACCCAGTACTTC. The encoded protein is CASSVREEETQYF.

In this sample, this clonotype turned up many times. The chain uses TRBV11-2 and TRBJ2-7, with 12 bases that match TRBD1. The CDR3 sequence is 15 residues long. Germline CDR1 reads SGHAT; CDR2 reads FQNNGV. V lost 5 bases to trimming and J lost 7 bases; unmatched junction nucleotides: 9. CDR3 sequence reads: CASSRPGQGAGEQYF. The CDR3 bases are TGTGCCAGCAGCCGGCCGGGACAGGGGGCAGGAGAGCAGTACTTC. Filled out from reference TRBV11-2 and TRBJ2-7, the complete variable domain reads EAGVAQSPRYKIIEKRQSVAFWCNPISGHATLYWYQQILGQGPKLLIQFQNNGVVDDSQLPKDRFSAERLKGVDSTLKIQPAKLEDSAVYLCASSRPGQGAGEQYFGPGTRLTVT.

This clonotype was recorded at least ten times. This chain joins TRBV27 and TRBJ2-5; D ambiguous. Per the germline V gene, CDR1 is MNHEY and CDR2 is SMNVEV (reference sequence). Trimming took 3 bases from V and 1 from J, leaving 15 bases between them. The CDR3 runs 16 residues. CDR3 amino acids: CASSLVFPAVQETQYF. Written as DNA, the CDR3 is TGTGCCAGCAGTTTGGTATTCCCGGCGGTCCAAGAGACCCAGTACTTC.

This clonotype occurred many times. The V call is TRBV11-2, the J call TRBJ1-2; TRBD1 aligns across 7 bases. The CDR3 contains 13 residues. V lost 6 bases to trimming and J lost 5 bases; unmatched junction nucleotides: 6. CDR1 is SGHAT, CDR2 FQNNGV, per germline. The CDR3 sequence: CASSSQGGYGYTF. DNA for the CDR3: TGTGCCAGCAGTTCTCAGGGGGGGTATGGCTACACCTTC.